This T cell receptor (beta chain) was profiled in a study of brain T cells in children with intractable seizures. Using immunoSEQ multiplex PCR, the repertoire was profiled, and TCRdb retains in-frame clones only, with some absent. The sample yields approximately 110,000 clones, approximately 94% seen once. V shed 6 bases and J shed 8 bases, with 7 bases lying between them. Germline V gene sequence: CDR1 MDHEN, CDR2 SYDVKM. The CDR3 is made up of 10 amino acids. Surgery cases with the highest brain T cell transcript signatures were chosen for sequencing. Before surgery, patients took at least one anti-epileptic drug. Details on this clone: Antigen: not known.

Notes on the study in general: HCMV serostatus was not known, and viral specificity came from CDR3 similarity only. Pre-surgery blood may have been undersampled, hiding some clones.

This rearrangement joins TRBV28 to TRBJ1-2; D gene unclear. This TCR came from a boy in the first two years of life with hemimegalencephaly and intractable seizures. The sequencing used peripheral blood, collected at surgery. CDR3 DNA: TGTGCCAGCAGGAGAGTGGGCTACACCTTC. Residues: CASRRVGYTF.